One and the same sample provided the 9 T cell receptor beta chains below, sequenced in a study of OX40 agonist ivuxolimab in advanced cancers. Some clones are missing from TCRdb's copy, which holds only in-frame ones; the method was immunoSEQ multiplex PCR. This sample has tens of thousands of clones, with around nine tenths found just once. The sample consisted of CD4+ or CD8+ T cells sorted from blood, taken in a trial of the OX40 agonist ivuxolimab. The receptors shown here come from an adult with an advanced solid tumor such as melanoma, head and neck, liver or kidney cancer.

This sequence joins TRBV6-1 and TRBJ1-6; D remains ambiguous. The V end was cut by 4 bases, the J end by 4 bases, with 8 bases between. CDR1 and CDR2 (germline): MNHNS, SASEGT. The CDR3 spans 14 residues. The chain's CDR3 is CASSATGYNSPLHF. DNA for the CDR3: TGTGCCAGCAGTGCTACGGGATATAATTCACCCCTCCACTTT.

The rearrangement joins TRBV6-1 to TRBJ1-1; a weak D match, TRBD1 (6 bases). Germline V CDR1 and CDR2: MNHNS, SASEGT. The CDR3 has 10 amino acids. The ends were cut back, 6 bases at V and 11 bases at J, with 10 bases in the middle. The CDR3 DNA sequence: TGTGCCAGCAGGAGGGACATGGCTTTCTTT. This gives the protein CASRRDMAFF.

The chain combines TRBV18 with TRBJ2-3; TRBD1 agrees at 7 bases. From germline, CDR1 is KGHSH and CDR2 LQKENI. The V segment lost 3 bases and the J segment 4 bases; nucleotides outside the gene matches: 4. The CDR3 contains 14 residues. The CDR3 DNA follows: TGTGCCAGCTCACCGAGGGGGCAGGCAGATACGCAGTATTTT. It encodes CASSPRGQADTQYF.

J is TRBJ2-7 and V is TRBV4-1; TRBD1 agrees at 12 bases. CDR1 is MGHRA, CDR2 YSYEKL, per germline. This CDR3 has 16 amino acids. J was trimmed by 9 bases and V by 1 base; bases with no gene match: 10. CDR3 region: CASSQGGTGGARWQYF. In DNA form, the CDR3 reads TGCGCCAGCAGCCAAGGCGGGACAGGGGGCGCGAGGTGGCAGTACTTC.

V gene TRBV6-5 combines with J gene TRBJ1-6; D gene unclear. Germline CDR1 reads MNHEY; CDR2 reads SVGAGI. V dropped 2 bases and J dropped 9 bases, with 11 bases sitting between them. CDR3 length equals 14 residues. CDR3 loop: CASSYGDRSSPLHF. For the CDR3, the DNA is TGTGCCAGCAGTTACGGGGATCGGAGTTCACCCCTCCACTTT.

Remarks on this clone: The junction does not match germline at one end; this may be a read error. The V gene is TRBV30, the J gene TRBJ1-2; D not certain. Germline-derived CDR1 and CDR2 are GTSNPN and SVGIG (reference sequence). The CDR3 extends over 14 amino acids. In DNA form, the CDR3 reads TGTGCCTGGAGTTCGGGTCGGGGTAACTCTGGCTACACCTTC. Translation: CAWSSGRGNSGYTF.

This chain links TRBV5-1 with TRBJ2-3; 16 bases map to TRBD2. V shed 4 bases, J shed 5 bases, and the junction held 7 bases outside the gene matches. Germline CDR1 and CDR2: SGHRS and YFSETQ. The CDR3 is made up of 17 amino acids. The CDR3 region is CASSPGLAGGLGDTQYF. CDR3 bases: TGCGCCAGCAGCCCGGGACTAGCGGGGGGGCTGGGAGATACGCAGTATTTT.

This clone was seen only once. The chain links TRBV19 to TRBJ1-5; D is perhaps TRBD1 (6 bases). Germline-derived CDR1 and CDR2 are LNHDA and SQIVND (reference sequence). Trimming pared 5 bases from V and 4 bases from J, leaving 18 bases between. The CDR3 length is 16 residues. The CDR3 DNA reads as TGTGCCAGTAGTCGAACAGGGCTGGGATCAAATCAGCCCCAGCATTTT. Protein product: CASSRTGLGSNQPQHF.

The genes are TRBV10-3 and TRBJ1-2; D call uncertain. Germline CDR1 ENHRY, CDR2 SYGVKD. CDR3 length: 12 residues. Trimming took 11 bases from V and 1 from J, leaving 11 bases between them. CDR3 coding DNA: TGTGCCTCCAAGGGCAGTAACTATGGCTACACCTTC. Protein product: CASKGSNYGYTF.